This T cell receptor beta chain emerged from a study of cytomegalovirus exposure and HLA in healthy donors. Germline lookup yields CDR1 KGHSH and CDR2 LQKENI. This CDR3 is 16 amino acids long. J was trimmed by 5 bases and V by 2 bases; bases with no gene match: 8. Use of 60 Vbeta and 13 Jbeta primers characterized the PCR. Under the authors' procedure: In a later analysis, 8.5 million to 14 million of 83 million or so unique beta chains occurred in at least two donors. The data were produced by immunoSEQ multiplex PCR, yet TCRdb's version contains in-frame clones alone and is incomplete. That table is the source of V, J and clone size, and D and trimming were worked out from the DNA. The sample yields some 79,000 clones, around 81% seen once.

The sequencing sample was made of PBMCs. The receptor comes from a male donor in good health and CMV-seropositive. The V gene is TRBV18, the J gene TRBJ2-2; 7 bases are shared with TRBD2. The CDR3 DNA reads TGTGCCAGCTCACCAACTAGCGAGCAGCGAACCGGGGAGCTGTTTTTT. This gives the protein CASSPTSEQRTGELFF.